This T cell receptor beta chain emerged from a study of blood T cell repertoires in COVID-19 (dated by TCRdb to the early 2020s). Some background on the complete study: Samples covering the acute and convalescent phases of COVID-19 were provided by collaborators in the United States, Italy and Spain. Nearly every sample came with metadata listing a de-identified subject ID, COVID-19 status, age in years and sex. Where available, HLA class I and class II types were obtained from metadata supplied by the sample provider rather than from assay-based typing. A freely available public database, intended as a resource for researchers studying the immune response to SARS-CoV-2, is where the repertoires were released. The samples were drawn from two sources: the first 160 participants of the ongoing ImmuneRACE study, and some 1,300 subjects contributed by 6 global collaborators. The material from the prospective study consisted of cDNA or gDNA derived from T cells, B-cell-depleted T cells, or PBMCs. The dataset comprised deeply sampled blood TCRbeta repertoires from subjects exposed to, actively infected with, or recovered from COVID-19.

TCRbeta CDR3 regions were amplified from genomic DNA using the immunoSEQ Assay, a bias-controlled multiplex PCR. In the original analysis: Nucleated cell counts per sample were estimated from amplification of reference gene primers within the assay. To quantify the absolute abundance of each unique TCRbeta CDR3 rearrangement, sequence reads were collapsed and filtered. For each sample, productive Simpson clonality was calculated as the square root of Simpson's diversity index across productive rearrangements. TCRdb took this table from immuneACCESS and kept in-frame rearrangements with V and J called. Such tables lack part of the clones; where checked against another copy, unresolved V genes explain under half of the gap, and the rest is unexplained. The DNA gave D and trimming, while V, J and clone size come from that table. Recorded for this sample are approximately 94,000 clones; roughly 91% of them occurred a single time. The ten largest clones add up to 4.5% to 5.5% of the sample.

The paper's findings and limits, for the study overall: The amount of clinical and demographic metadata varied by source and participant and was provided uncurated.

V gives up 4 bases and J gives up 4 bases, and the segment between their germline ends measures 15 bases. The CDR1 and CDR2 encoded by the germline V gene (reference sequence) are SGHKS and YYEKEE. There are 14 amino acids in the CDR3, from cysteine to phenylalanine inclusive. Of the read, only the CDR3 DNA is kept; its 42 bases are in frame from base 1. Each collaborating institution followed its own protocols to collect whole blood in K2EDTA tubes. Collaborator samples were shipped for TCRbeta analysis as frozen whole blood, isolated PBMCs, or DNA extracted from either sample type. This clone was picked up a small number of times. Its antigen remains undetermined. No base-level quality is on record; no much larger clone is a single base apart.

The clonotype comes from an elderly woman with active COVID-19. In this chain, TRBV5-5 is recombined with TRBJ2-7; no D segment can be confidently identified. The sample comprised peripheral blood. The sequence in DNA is TGTGCCAGCAGCGAGAACGTGGTTGGTTACGAGCAGTACTTC. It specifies CASSENVVGYEQYF. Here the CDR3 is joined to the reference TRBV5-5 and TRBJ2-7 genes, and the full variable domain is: DAGVTQSPTHLIKTRGQQVTLRCSPISGHKSVSWYQQVLGQGPQFIFQYYEKEERGRGNFPDRFSARQFPNYSSELNVNALLLGDSALYLCASSENVVGYEQYFGPGTRLTVT.